This TCR beta chain is drawn from a study of T cell repertoires in cytomegalovirus infection. Overall study: Both CMV infection and a matching HLA type were indicated by public TCR beta signatures.

MiXCR, run by TCRdb on the reads, gives a single entry per CDR3 protein. The repertoire includes 740,000 or so distinct CDR3 sequences, less than 40% of them detected once, and under 3.5% sits in the top ten. The study, taken as a whole, reports: Adding up the frequency of public TCR beta families identified people who carried CMV plus the relevant HLA. HLA-C-restricted CMV-specific TCR beta clonotypes were dominant in the ex vivo response.

On this clonotype itself: What it binds is not known.

The origin of this receptor is a human donor in good health (CMV status not recorded). Some clones in this sample may be carry-over from other donors' samples. Sequenced input: PBMCs.

Written as DNA, the CDR3 is TGTGCCAGCAGTTTCTCGGGTGCTAACACTGAAGCTTTCTTT. Translation gives CASSFSGANTEAFF. This chain joins TRBV7-2 and TRBJ1-1, with D uncertain. Trimming took 6 bases from V and 2 from J, leaving 13 bases between them. This CDR3 spans 14 amino acids. From germline, CDR1 is SGHTA and CDR2 FQGNSA.